This T cell receptor beta chain derives from a study of neoadjuvant nivolumab and ipilimumab in lung cancer. Study overall: Nivolumab 3 mg/kg was given days 1, 15 and 29, plus ipilimumab 1 mg/kg day 1 in combination.

Clones were read by immunoSEQ multiplex PCR, and TCRdb kept only the in-frame ones, dropping some. The repertoire includes 45,000 to 55,000 clones, roughly 89% of them detected once, and around 3.6% sits in the top ten. As for this clone: What it recognizes is unknown.

Overall study results and limits: TCR richness and clonality were higher in tumors than adjacent uninvolved lung.

This specimen was blood, taken before neoadjuvant nivolumab, alone or with ipilimumab. The source of this sequence is an adult with non-small cell lung cancer. Some clones in this sample may be carry-over from other donors' samples.

Written as DNA, the CDR3 is TGTGCCAGCAGACGGGCCTTACGGAGCGACGAGCAGTACTTC. Amino acid sequence: CASRRALRSDEQYF. This chain connects TRBV6-6 to TRBJ2-7; unclear D gene. The CDR3 covers 14 residues. Trimming pared 6 bases from V and 5 bases from J, leaving 17 bases between. CDR1 is MNHNY and CDR2 is SVGAGI in the germline V gene (reference sequence).